The sequence of this T cell receptor (beta chain) was determined in a study of T cells in Graves' hyperthyroidism and ophthalmopathy. V was pared by 1 base and J by 0 bases, with 3 bases between. CDR1 KGHDR and CDR2 SFDVKD come from the germline V gene. The CDR3 spans 14 residues. What was amplified from RNA transcripts were TCR beta CDR3 regions. First-round RT-PCR targeting the TCR CDR3 was performed with the HTBI primer set. Using its own MiXCR run on the multiplex PCR reads, TCRdb lists one record per CDR3 protein. This sample has some 700,000 distinct CDR3 sequences; roughly 17% occur once, and the top ten carry less than 20%.

The TCR was taken from a man aged 45-65 years with Graves' hyperthyroidism. The sample comprised blood. The rearrangement joins TRBV24-1 to TRBJ1-5; unclear D gene. CDR3 amino acids: CATSDLNSNQPQHF. The CDR3 DNA reads as TGTGCCACCAGTGATTTAAATAGCAATCAGCCCCAGCATTTT.